Listed here are 6 T cell receptor beta chains from one sample, sequenced in a study of blood T cell repertoires in COVID-19. Here immunoSEQ multiplex PCR was the method, and the copy in TCRdb shows in-frame clones only, minus some. Here the sample spans around 100,000 clones, 91% being singletons. Sequencing used peripheral blood. Every receptor here comes from a man aged 45 to 65 with acute or convalescent COVID-19.

The chain combines TRBV4-1 with TRBJ1-5; D remains unclear. This CDR3 comprises 12 residues. V lost 1 base, J lost 4 bases, and 2 bases lay in between. Germline V gives CDR1 MGHRA, CDR2 YSYEKL. This CDR3 reads CASSQANQPQHF. In DNA form, the CDR3 reads TGCGCCAGCAGCCAAGCTAATCAGCCCCAGCATTTT.

The V gene is TRBV28, the J gene TRBJ1-2, with D possibly TRBD1 on 6 matching bases. Between the trimmed V and J ends, which lost 2 bases and 5 bases, there was a span of 9 bases. The CDR3 contains 13 residues. The germline gives CDR1 MDHEN, CDR2 SYDVKM. This chain's CDR3 is CASSLGGAYGYTF. For the CDR3, the DNA is TGTGCCAGCAGTTTAGGGGGGGCATATGGCTACACCTTC.

The chain employs TRBV24-1 and TRBJ2-3; 8 positions match TRBD2. With V trimmed by 4 bases and J by 1 base, 9 bases remained unmatched. This CDR3 region has 17 residues. CDR1 is KGHDR and CDR2 is SFDVKD in the germline V gene. The CDR3 bases are TGTGCCACCAGTGACCAAAGAAGCGGGGGCCGCACAGATACGCAGTATTTT. Translation gives CATSDQRSGGRTDTQYF.

The rearrangement uses TRBV5-1 and TRBJ2-4; tentatively, D is TRBD1 (6 bases). Germline CDR1 reads SGHRS; CDR2 reads YFSETQ. The V end lost 0 bases, the J end lost 4 bases, and 11 bases lay between the germline ends. The length of the CDR3 is 15 residues. As DNA, the CDR3 is TGCGCCAGCAGCTTGGCTGGGGGCGATAAAAACATTCAGTACTTC. It encodes CASSLAGGDKNIQYF.

The rearrangement joins TRBV11-3 to TRBJ2-1, with unresolved D. This CDR3 contains 13 residues. Trimming shortened V by 3 bases and J by 8 bases, and 11 bases separated the two germline ends. CDR1 SGHNT and CDR2 YENEEA come from the germline V gene. The DNA for the CDR3 is TGTGCCAGCAGCTTCGAGCAGGATGATGAGCAGTTCTTC. Residues: CASSFEQDDEQFF.

The chain employs TRBV24-1 and TRBJ2-2, with D tentatively TRBD1 (5 bases). Germline CDR1 reads KGHDR; CDR2 reads SFDVKD. The length of the CDR3 is 15 residues. The V and J ends lost 3 bases and 6 bases respectively, with 13 bases between them. This CDR3 is CATSDPRRQPGELFF. As DNA, the CDR3 is TGTGCCACCAGTGATCCGCGTCGACAGCCCGGGGAGCTGTTTTTT.